Below, one TCR beta chain is given with its context. The antigen remains unidentified. This specimen belongs to a study of T-cell memory formation after mild COVID-19. The study, taken as a whole, reports: Researchers report contracting CD4+ clones mostly in CM and EM, with CD8+ clones in EMRA.

In TCRdb, the 5' RACE reads were re-called with MiXCR into one record per CDR3 protein. The table records approximately 350,000 distinct CDR3 sequences, roughly 13% of them present only once. The CDR3 covers 15 residues. The germline CDR1 and CDR2 sequences are SGHRS and YFSETQ. With 2 bases clipped from V and 6 bases from J, the junction kept 6 bases outside the gene matches. The TCR was taken from a young man who had mild COVID-19 (a few samples of this study predate the infection). Cell type and time point are not known. Sequenced input: PBMCs or a T cell subset sorted from them (not recorded which). The chain carries TRBV5-1 and TRBJ2-1; 9 nucleotides align to TRBD2. Here the CDR3 DNA reads TGCGCCAGCAGCTTCGAAGCGGGGGGCCGCAATGAGCAGTTCTTC. Protein: CASSFEAGGRNEQFF.